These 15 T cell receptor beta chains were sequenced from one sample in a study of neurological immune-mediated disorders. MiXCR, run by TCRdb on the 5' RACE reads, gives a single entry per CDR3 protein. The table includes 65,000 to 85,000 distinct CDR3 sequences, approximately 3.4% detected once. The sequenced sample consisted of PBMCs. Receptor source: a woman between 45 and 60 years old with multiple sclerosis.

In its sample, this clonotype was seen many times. CDR3 sequence (DNA): TGTGCCAGCAGCCTCGACGAGAACACTGAAGCTTTCTTT. Its translation is CASSLDENTEAFF. The rearrangement uses TRBV7-9 and TRBJ1-1, with no clear D. Germline CDR1 SEHNR, CDR2 FQNEAQ (reference sequence). V lost 5 bases, J lost 1 base, and 8 bases lay in between. The CDR3 has 13 amino acids.

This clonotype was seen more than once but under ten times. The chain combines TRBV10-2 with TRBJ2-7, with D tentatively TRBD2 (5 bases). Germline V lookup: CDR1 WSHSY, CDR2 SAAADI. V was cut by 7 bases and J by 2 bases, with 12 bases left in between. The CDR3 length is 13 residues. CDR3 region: CASKASRTYEQYF. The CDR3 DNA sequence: TGCGCCAGCAAGGCTAGCAGAACCTACGAGCAGTACTTC.

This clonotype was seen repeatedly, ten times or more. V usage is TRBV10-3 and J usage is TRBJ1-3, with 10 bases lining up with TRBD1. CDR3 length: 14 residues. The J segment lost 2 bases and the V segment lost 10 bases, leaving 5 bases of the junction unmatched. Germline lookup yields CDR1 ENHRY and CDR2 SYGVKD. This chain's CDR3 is CANGQGGTGNTIYF. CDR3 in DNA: TGTGCCAACGGACAGGGGGGCACTGGAAACACCATATATTTT.

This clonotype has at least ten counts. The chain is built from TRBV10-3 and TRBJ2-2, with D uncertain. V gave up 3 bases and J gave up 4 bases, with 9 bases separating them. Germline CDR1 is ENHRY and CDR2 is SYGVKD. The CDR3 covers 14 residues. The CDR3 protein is CAISDDIRTGELFF. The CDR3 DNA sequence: TGTGCCATCAGTGACGACATCCGCACCGGGGAGCTGTTTTTT.

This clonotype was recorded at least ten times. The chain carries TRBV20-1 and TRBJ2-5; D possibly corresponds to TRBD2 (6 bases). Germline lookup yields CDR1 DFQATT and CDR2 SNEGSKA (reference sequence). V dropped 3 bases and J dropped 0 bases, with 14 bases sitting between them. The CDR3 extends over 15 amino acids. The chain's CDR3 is CSASRGRDYQETQYF. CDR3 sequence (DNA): TGCAGTGCTAGTCGGGGCCGGGACTACCAAGAGACCCAGTACTTC.

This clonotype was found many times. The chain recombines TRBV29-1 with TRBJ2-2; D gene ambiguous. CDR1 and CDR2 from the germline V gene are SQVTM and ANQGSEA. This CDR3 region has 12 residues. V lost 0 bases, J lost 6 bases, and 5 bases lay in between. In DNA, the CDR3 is TGCAGCGTTGAAGAGACTGCCGGGGAGCTGTTTTTT. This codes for CSVEETAGELFF.

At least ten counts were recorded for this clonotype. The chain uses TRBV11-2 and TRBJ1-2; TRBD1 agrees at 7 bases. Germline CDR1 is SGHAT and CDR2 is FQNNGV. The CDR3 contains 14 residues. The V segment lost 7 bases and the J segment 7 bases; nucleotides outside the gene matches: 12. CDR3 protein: CASNLIRQGLGYTF. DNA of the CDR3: TGTGCCAGCAACCTGATACGACAGGGTCTTGGCTACACCTTC.

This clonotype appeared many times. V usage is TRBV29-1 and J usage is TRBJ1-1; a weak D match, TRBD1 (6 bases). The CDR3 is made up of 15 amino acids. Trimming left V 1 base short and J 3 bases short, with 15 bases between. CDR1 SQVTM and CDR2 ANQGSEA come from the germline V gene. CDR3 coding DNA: TGCAGCGTTGAAGGACTCACAGGGTCCTACACTGAAGCTTTCTTT. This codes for CSVEGLTGSYTEAFF.

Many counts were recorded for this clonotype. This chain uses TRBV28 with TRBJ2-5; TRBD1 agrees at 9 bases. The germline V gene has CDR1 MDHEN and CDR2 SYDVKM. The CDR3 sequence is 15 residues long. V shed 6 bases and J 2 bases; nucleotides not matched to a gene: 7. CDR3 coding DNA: TGTGCCAGCAGGGCACAGGGGGCGCGGCAAGAGACCCAGTACTTC. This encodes CASRAQGARQETQYF.

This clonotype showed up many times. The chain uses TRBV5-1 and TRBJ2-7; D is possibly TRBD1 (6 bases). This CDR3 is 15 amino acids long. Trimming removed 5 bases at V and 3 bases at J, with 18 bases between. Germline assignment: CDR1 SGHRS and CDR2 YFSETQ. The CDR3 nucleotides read TGCGCCAGCAGTCAAACTCAGGGGAATAGCTACGAGCAGTACTTC. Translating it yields CASSQTQGNSYEQYF.

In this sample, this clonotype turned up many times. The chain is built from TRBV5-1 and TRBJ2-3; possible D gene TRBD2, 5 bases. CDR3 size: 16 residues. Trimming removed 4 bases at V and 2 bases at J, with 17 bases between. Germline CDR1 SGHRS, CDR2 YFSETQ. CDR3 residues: CASSLGGIGVTDTQYF. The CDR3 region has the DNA TGCGCCAGCAGCCTGGGTGGTATCGGGGTCACAGATACGCAGTATTTT.

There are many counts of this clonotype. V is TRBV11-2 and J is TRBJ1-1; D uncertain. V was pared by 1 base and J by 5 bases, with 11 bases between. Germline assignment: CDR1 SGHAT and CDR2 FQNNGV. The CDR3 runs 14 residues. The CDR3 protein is CASSLVVRGTEAFF. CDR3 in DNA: TGTGCCAGCAGCTTAGTGGTCCGAGGAACTGAAGCTTTCTTT.

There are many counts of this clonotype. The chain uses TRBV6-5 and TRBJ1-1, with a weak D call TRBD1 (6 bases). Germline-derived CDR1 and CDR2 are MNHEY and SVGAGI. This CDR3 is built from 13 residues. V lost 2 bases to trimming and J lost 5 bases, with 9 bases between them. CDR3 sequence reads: CASSYRGRTEAFF. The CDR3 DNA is TGTGCCAGCAGTTACAGGGGGAGGACTGAAGCTTTCTTT.

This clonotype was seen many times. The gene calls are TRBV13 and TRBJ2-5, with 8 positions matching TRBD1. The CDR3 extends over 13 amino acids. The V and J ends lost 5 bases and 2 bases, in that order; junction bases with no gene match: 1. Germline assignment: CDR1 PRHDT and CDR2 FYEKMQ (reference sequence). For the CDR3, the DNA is TGTGCCAGCAGCCGGGACAGGCAAGAGACCCAGTACTTC. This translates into CASSRDRQETQYF. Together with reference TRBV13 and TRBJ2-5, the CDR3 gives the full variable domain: AAGVIQSPRHLIKEKRETATLKCYPIPRHDTVYWYQQGPGQDPQFLISFYEKMQSDKGSIPDRFSAQQFSDYHSELNMSSLELGDSALYFCASSRDRQETQYFGPGTRLLVL.

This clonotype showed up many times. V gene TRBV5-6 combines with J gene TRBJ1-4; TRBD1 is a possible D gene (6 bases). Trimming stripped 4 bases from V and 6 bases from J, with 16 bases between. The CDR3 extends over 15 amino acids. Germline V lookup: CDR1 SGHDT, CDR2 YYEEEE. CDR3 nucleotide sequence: TGTGCCAGCAGCCGCCGGGACAAGGGGGATGAAAAACTGTTTTTT. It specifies CASSRRDKGDEKLFF. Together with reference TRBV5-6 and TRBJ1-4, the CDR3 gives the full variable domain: DAGVTQSPTHLIKTRGQQVTLRCSPKSGHDTVSWYQQALGQGPQFIFQYYEEEERQRGNFPDRFSGHQFPNYSSELNVNALLLGDSALYLCASSRRDKGDEKLFFGSGTQLSVL.